The clone carrying this T cell receptor (beta chain) was detected a few times. Its cognate antigen is unknown. The sample is drawn from a study of CD8 T cells in ankylosing spondylitis. Whole-study results and caveats: A motif of roughly eight highly homologous TCR beta variants was seen as apparently characteristic of ankylosing spondylitis blood.

As the method for making TCR beta libraries, quantitative 5'-RACE with molecular barcodes was used. One entry per CDR3 protein results from TCRdb running MiXCR on the 5' RACE reads. The sample lists around 120,000 distinct CDR3 sequences; roughly 8.8% were seen once. Germline V gives CDR1 MNHEY, CDR2 SVGEGT. CDR3 length: 17 amino acids. V was clipped by 6 bases and J by 0 bases; unmatched bases: 11. This sequence originates from a male donor with ankylosing spondylitis or in good health (not recorded which). Sequenced sample: blood, either unsorted or a sorted T cell fraction (not recorded which). The rearrangement uses TRBV6-2 or TRBV6-3 and TRBJ2-7; 10 positions match TRBD2. The CDR3 DNA reads as TGTGCCAGCAGCTCTACTCGACTAGCGGGCAGCTCCTACGAGCAGTACTTC. Translation: CASSSTRLAGSSYEQYF.